Described below is a single T cell receptor (beta chain) sequence and its context. The V gene's germline CDR1 is MNHEY and CDR2 SVGAGI. The CDR3 consists of 15 residues. Trimming stripped 2 bases from V and 2 bases from J, with 12 bases between. This sample was taken from a study of OX40 agonist ivuxolimab in advanced cancers. Study in general: Patients received the agonistic anti-OX40 (CD134) antibody ivuxolimab. In three patients, partial responses were observed, one with hepatocellular carcinoma and two with cutaneous melanoma.

Only in-frame clones appear in the TCRdb table, and some are missing; sequencing was by immunoSEQ multiplex PCR. The sample comprises approximately 30,000 clones, around 93% of which are singletons, and 30% to 40% rests with the top ten. The TCR was taken from an adult with an advanced solid tumor such as melanoma, head and neck, liver or kidney cancer. The chain joins TRBV6-5 to TRBJ1-1, with D tentatively TRBD1 (5 bases). The sample consisted of CD4+ or CD8+ T cells sorted from blood, taken in a trial of the OX40 agonist ivuxolimab. DNA for the CDR3: TGTGCCAGCAGTTACGTTCAGGGAGGTAACACTGAAGCTTTCTTT. Translated: CASSYVQGGNTEAFF.